These 12 T cell receptor beta chains were all obtained from the same sample, sequenced in a study of T-cell reconstitution after alpha-beta-depleted transplantation in children. Unique molecular identifiers were incorporated during preparation of the TCRbeta library. TCRdb fed the PCR reads into MiXCR, producing one record per CDR3 protein. The sample holds roughly 500,000 distinct CDR3 sequences, approximately 32% seen once. Sequences were derived from PBMCs from the stem cell graft donor, sampled from the stem cell graft. The receptors shown here come from a human donor who donated a stem cell graft to a child with aplastic anemia.

V usage is TRBV12-3 or TRBV12-4 and J usage is TRBJ2-1, with D perhaps TRBD2 (5 bases). V was pared by 3 bases and J by 0 bases, with 12 bases between. CDR3 length equals 16 residues. As DNA, the CDR3 is TGTGCCAGCAGTTTGCCAGCGGCCCTCTCCTACAATGAGCAGTTCTTC. Amino acids: CASSLPAALSYNEQFF.

This clonotype was observed a few times. This chain connects TRBV20-1 to TRBJ1-2, with 7 bases fitting TRBD1. This CDR3 has 13 amino acids. Germline V gene sequence: CDR1 DFQATT, CDR2 SNEGSKA (reference sequence). The CDR3 sequence is CSLGTETNYGYTF. The CDR3, as DNA: TGCAGCCTGGGGACAGAGACTAACTATGGCTACACCTTC.

This clonotype was seen a handful of times. The CDR3 here is CASRRGKENTEAFF. As DNA, the CDR3 is TGTGCCAGCAGGAGGGGGAAGGAGAACACTGAAGCTTTCTTT. The rearrangement uses TRBV6-1 and TRBJ1-1, with D tentatively TRBD1 (6 bases). Trimming removed 6 bases from V and 1 base from J, with 12 bases in between. The CDR3 totals 14 residues. Germline V gene data show CDR1 as MNHNS and CDR2 as SASEGT.

The CDR3 DNA follows: TGCGCCAGCAGCTTGGAGACAGGGGAGGGAGAGACCCAGTACTTC. It encodes CASSLETGEGETQYF. The chain recombines TRBV5-1 with TRBJ2-5, with D maybe TRBD1 (8 bases). The germline V and J ends were trimmed by 0 bases and 4 bases, with 13 bases remaining between them. The length of the CDR3 is 15 residues. The germline gives CDR1 SGHRS, CDR2 YFSETQ.

This clonotype has a handful of counts. This chain joins TRBV6-6 and TRBJ1-1; possible D gene TRBD1, 6 bases. In germline, CDR1 is MNHNY, CDR2 SVGAGI (reference sequence). This CDR3 is 11 amino acids long. V was cut by 8 bases and J by 6 bases, with 10 bases left in between. In nucleotides, the CDR3 is TGTGCCAGCCATAAGGGGGCTGAAGCTTTCTTT. Translating gives CASHKGAEAFF.

The V and J genes are TRBV29-1 and TRBJ2-7, with a weak D call TRBD1 (5 bases). Germline V gene data show CDR1 as SQVTM and CDR2 as ANQGSEA. This CDR3 is built from 13 residues. The V end was cut by 6 bases, the J end by 3 bases, with 15 bases between. The CDR3 is CSVADTSNYEQYF. The CDR3 bases are TGCAGCGTGGCGGACACTTCCAACTACGAGCAGTACTTC.

The chain uses TRBV12-3 or TRBV12-4 and TRBJ1-1; 10 bases are a match to TRBD1. The CDR3 is 15 amino acids. The J segment lost 5 bases and the V segment lost 4 bases, leaving 7 bases of the junction unmatched. Here the CDR3 reads CASSSTPGQGTEAFF. The CDR3 DNA follows: TGTGCCAGCAGTTCGACACCGGGACAGGGGACTGAAGCTTTCTTT.

In its sample, this clonotype was seen a few times. The chain combines TRBV10-1 with TRBJ2-3; tentatively, D is TRBD2 (6 bases). Germline CDR1 and CDR2: WNHNN and SYGVQD (reference sequence). V lost 8 bases and J 0 bases, leaving 18 bases between the germline ends. The CDR3 consists of 16 residues. The CDR3 reads CASHRDSLSSTDTQYF. The CDR3 DNA is TGCGCCAGCCACCGGGACTCCCTATCTAGCACAGATACGCAGTATTTT.

V gene TRBV5-4 combines with J gene TRBJ1-2; D uncertain. The CDR3 is 15 amino acids. Germline assignment: CDR1 SGHNT and CDR2 YYREEE (reference sequence). The V and J ends lost 4 bases and 2 bases respectively, with 15 bases between them. Written as DNA, the CDR3 is TGTGCCAGCAGCCTCAGTCGGACGGACAACTATGGCTACACCTTC. It encodes CASSLSRTDNYGYTF.

This clonotype was seen more than once but under ten times. The rearrangement joins TRBV18 to TRBJ1-1; no reliable D call. V was pared by 2 bases and J by 11 bases, with 12 bases between. Germline values: CDR1 KGHSH, CDR2 LQKENI. The CDR3 is made up of 12 amino acids. CDR3 bases: TGTGCCAGCTCACCAACGGGGTCTACGGCTTTCTTT. Its protein product is CASSPTGSTAFF.

This clonotype has a handful of counts. V and J are TRBV5-1 and TRBJ2-1; TRBD2 is a possible D gene (5 bases). The CDR3 length is 16 residues. Per the germline V gene, CDR1 is SGHRS and CDR2 is YFSETQ. V lost 4 bases, J lost 0 bases, and 14 bases lay in between. The DNA for the CDR3 is TGCGCCAGCAGCGTCTTGACGGGGAACTCCTACAATGAGCAGTTCTTC. This gives the protein CASSVLTGNSYNEQFF. Filled out from reference TRBV5-1 and TRBJ2-1, the complete variable domain reads KAGVTQTPRYLIKTRGQQVTLSCSPISGHRSVSWYQQTPGQGLQFLFEYFSETQRNKGNFPGRFSGRQFSNSRSEMNVSTLELGDSALYLCASSVLTGNSYNEQFFGPGTRLTVL.

V and J are TRBV29-1 and TRBJ2-3; the D is unclear. Looked up from germline, CDR1 is SQVTM and CDR2 is ANQGSEA. The V end was cut by 0 bases, the J end by 5 bases, with 15 bases between. There are 15 residues in the CDR3. The chain's CDR3 is CSVEDRSSFIDTQYF. CDR3 sequence (DNA): TGCAGCGTTGAAGATCGGAGCAGTTTTATAGATACGCAGTATTTT.